This T cell receptor (beta chain) was observed in a study of metastatic and nonmetastatic thyroid tumors. In the authors' workflow: Researchers built a distant-metastasis classifier for papillary thyroid cancer that drew on CDR3 differences across clinicopathological groups. Through MiXCR, TCRdb re-clonotyped the PCR reads. TCRdb's processing, not the authors' own work, is the source of the V and J calls. Of around 40,000 clones in the sample, approximately 18% were seen once. Findings and caveats of the study: Patients with malignant thyroid tumors reportedly had significantly higher TCR beta diversity than those with benign nodules, in blood and tumor.

This clone was detected ten times or more. Its target is unknown. Patients were all untreated before their thyroid surgery. This receptor was taken from a male donor with papillary thyroid cancer or a benign thyroid nodule (not recorded which). Some clones in this sample may be carry-over from other donors' samples. The sequenced sample consisted of blood.

CDR3 residues: CASSQISVESYEQYF. The CDR3 DNA reads TGTGCCAGCAGCCAAATATCTGTGGAGTCCTACGAGCAGTACTTC. The chain uses TRBV3-1 and TRBJ2-7; D is unclear. V was shortened by 2 bases and J by 1 base, with 12 bases between the two germline ends. Germline V gene sequence: CDR1 LGHDT, CDR2 YNNKEL (reference sequence). The length of the CDR3 is 15 residues.